The 19 T cell receptor beta chains listed next were all sequenced from one sample in a study of T cell repertoires in cytomegalovirus infection. TCRdb processed the reads anew with MiXCR; each CDR3 protein has one entry. The sample records approximately 700,000 distinct CDR3 sequences, under 40% being singletons. The sequenced sample consisted of PBMCs. The receptor set was obtained from a human donor in good health (CMV status not recorded). Some clones in this sample may be carry-over from other donors' samples.

CDR3 in amino acids: CASSEVGEGNQPQHF. In DNA form, the CDR3 reads TGTGCCAGCAGTGAAGTGGGGGAGGGGAATCAGCCCCAGCATTTT. The V and J genes are TRBV6-1 and TRBJ1-5; weak D call: TRBD1 (5 bases). Per the germline V gene, CDR1 is MNHNS and CDR2 is SASEGT. V lost 1 base and J lost 4, with 11 bases in between. The CDR3 spans 15 residues.

V and J are TRBV6-1 and TRBJ1-2; D is uncertain. CDR3 length: 13 residues. The V and J ends lost 1 base and 6 bases respectively, with 9 bases between them. Germline V gives CDR1 MNHNS, CDR2 SASEGT. The chain's CDR3 is CASSEVAGNGYTF. CDR3 DNA sequence: TGTGCCAGCAGTGAAGTCGCGGGGAATGGCTACACCTTC.

This clonotype was recorded at least ten times. The chain uses TRBV11-2 and TRBJ1-2; no reliable D call. Germline V gene sequence: CDR1 SGHAT, CDR2 FQNNGV. This CDR3 spans 13 amino acids. V was clipped by 5 bases and J by 10 bases, with 17 bases between them. CDR3 protein: CASSPSGRGYYTF. The CDR3, as DNA: TGTGCCAGCAGCCCGAGTGGGCGGGGATACTACACCTTC.

CDR3 amino acids: CASSRGVDQPQHF. CDR3 bases: TGTGCCAGCAGCAGAGGGGTAGATCAGCCCCAGCATTTT. The chain uses TRBV2 and TRBJ1-5; weak D call: TRBD1 (5 bases). The CDR3 totals 13 residues. Germline values: CDR1 SNHLY, CDR2 FYNNEI. V lost 6 bases, J lost 5 bases, and 11 bases lay in between.

V usage is TRBV5-1 and J usage is TRBJ1-4, with 7 positions matching TRBD1. The J segment lost 0 bases and the V segment lost 4 bases, leaving 15 bases of the junction unmatched. The CDR3 contains 19 residues. Germline loops: CDR1 SGHRS, CDR2 YFSETQ. The CDR3 sequence is CASSRVRDSFSSTNEKLFF. The CDR3 region has the DNA TGCGCCAGCAGCCGCGTCCGGGACAGCTTCAGTTCAACTAATGAAAAACTGTTTTTT.

This chain joins TRBV7-6 and TRBJ2-1, with 7 positions matching TRBD1. CDR1 and CDR2 from the germline V gene are SGHVS and FNYEAQ. The CDR3 has 14 amino acids. V gave up 2 bases and J gave up 5 bases; unmatched junction bases: 3. The DNA for the CDR3 is TGTGCCAGCAGCTTATGGGACAGACACAATGAGCAGTTCTTC. It yields the protein CASSLWDRHNEQFF.

V gene TRBV19 combines with J gene TRBJ2-2; D is perhaps TRBD2 (6 bases). V shed 7 bases and J shed 0 bases, with 18 bases lying between them. CDR1 and CDR2 from the germline V gene are LNHDA and SQIVND (reference sequence). This CDR3 is built from 17 residues. The CDR3 protein is CASKIWRGLSNTGELFF. As DNA, the CDR3 is TGTGCCAGTAAGATATGGAGGGGTTTATCGAACACCGGGGAGCTGTTTTTT.

J is TRBJ1-2 and V is TRBV6-5; 8 nucleotides align to TRBD1. The CDR3 is made up of 13 amino acids. Germline trimming cut 2 bases from V and 6 bases from J; bases unmatched to any gene: 2. The germline gives CDR1 MNHEY, CDR2 SVGAGI. CDR3 coding DNA: TGTGCCAGCAGTTACGCAGGGGGCGATGGCTACACCTTC. Its translation: CASSYAGGDGYTF.

A few counts support this clonotype. This rearrangement joins TRBV7-8 to TRBJ1-5; D is ambiguous. Trimming cost V 3 bases and J 0 bases, with 9 bases left between them. The CDR3 has 15 amino acids. Germline V lookup: CDR1 SGHVS, CDR2 FQNEAQ. The CDR3 sequence: CASSLDWTSNQPQHF. The CDR3 DNA reads TGTGCCAGCAGCTTGGATTGGACTAGCAATCAGCCCCAGCATTTT.

This clonotype turned up a few times. The rearrangement joins TRBV7-9 to TRBJ2-7; no clear D. This CDR3 contains 14 residues. Germline loops: CDR1 SEHNR, CDR2 FQNEAQ (reference sequence). The germline V and J ends were trimmed by 5 bases and 2 bases, with 13 bases remaining between them. The CDR3 is CASSPSMGAYEQYF. CDR3 nucleotides: TGTGCCAGCAGCCCCTCAATGGGTGCCTACGAGCAGTACTTC.

This clonotype was detected ten times or more. The V and J genes are TRBV11-2 and TRBJ2-5; 12 bases are shared with TRBD2. This CDR3 comprises 15 residues. V shed 7 bases and J 4 bases; nucleotides not matched to a gene: 7. Germline V gives CDR1 SGHAT, CDR2 FQNNGV. The CDR3 sequence is CASTQASGGAETQYF. The CDR3, as DNA: TGTGCCAGCACCCAAGCTAGCGGGGGGGCAGAGACCCAGTACTTC.

The sample holds a few counts of this clonotype. The V call is TRBV7-2, the J call TRBJ1-1; possible D gene TRBD1, 6 bases. This CDR3 is built from 15 residues. Trimming cost V 1 base and J 4 bases, with 13 bases left between them. The germline V gene encodes CDR1 SGHTA and CDR2 FQGNSA. Here the CDR3 DNA reads TGTGCCAGCAGCTTAGAGCAGGGGCGTATCACTGAAGCTTTCTTT. This translates into CASSLEQGRITEAFF.

This chain connects TRBV2 to TRBJ2-2, with no clear D. Germline CDR1 SNHLY, CDR2 FYNNEI. The CDR3 length is 12 residues. V lost 10 bases to trimming and J lost 5 bases, with 11 bases between them. The CDR3: CATQPKTGELFF. In DNA, the CDR3 is TGTGCCACCCAGCCCAAGACCGGGGAGCTGTTTTTT.

This chain joins TRBV5-4 and TRBJ2-5, with 15 nucleotides matching TRBD2. With 2 bases clipped from V and 4 bases from J, the junction kept 6 bases outside the gene matches. The CDR3 extends over 17 amino acids. The V gene's germline CDR1 is SGHNT and CDR2 YYREEE (reference sequence). The CDR3 region is CASSLPGLAGGLETQYF. The DNA for the CDR3 is TGTGCCAGCAGCTTACCCGGACTAGCGGGGGGGCTAGAGACCCAGTACTTC.

The chain couples TRBV7-9 to TRBJ2-1, with 7 bases identical to TRBD1. Trimming removed 7 bases from V and 6 bases from J; junction bases left unmatched: 3. CDR1 and CDR2 (germline): SEHNR, FQNEAQ (reference sequence). The CDR3 sequence is 12 residues long. The CDR3 region is CASMDRPNEQFF. CDR3 sequence (DNA): TGTGCCAGCATGGACAGGCCCAATGAGCAGTTCTTC.

The rearrangement uses TRBV28 and TRBJ2-2; D ambiguous. V lost 3 bases and J lost 1, with 9 bases in between. Germline V gives CDR1 MDHEN, CDR2 SYDVKM. The CDR3 length is 15 residues. The CDR3 bases are TGTGCCAGCAGTTTTGTGAAGGGGAACACCGGGGAGCTGTTTTTT. It specifies CASSFVKGNTGELFF.

This chain joins TRBV5-1 and TRBJ1-1, with 8 nucleotides matching TRBD1. Germline loops: CDR1 SGHRS, CDR2 YFSETQ. This CDR3 region has 14 residues. Trimming cost V 4 bases and J 3 bases; bases outside gene matches: 5. The CDR3 DNA follows: TGCGCCAGCAGCCGGGGACAGGCATACACTGAAGCTTTCTTT. Its translation: CASSRGQAYTEAFF.

The V gene is TRBV19, the J gene TRBJ1-2, with D unclear. Germline CDR1 is LNHDA and CDR2 is SQIVND (reference sequence). The CDR3 contains 13 residues. Between the trimmed V and J ends, which lost 3 bases and 7 bases, there was a span of 12 bases. CDR3: CASSIILLFGYTF. The CDR3 region has the DNA TGTGCCAGTAGTATCATTCTCTTGTTTGGCTACACCTTC. The variable domain in full, completed from reference TRBV19 and TRBJ1-2, reads DGGITQSPKYLFRKEGQNVTLSCEQNLNHDAMYWYRQDPGQGLRLIYYSQIVNDFQKGDIAEGYSVSREKKESFPLTVTSAQKNPTAFYLCASSIILLFGYTFGSGTRLTVV.

The chain has TRBV28 and TRBJ1-5, with 8 bases that match TRBD1. This CDR3 is built from 14 residues. V gave up 8 bases and J gave up 6 bases; unmatched junction bases: 9. The germline V gene encodes CDR1 MDHEN and CDR2 SYDVKM. The CDR3 region is CASAPGGAGQPQHF. The DNA of the CDR3 is TGTGCCAGCGCTCCAGGGGGCGCGGGTCAGCCCCAGCATTTT.